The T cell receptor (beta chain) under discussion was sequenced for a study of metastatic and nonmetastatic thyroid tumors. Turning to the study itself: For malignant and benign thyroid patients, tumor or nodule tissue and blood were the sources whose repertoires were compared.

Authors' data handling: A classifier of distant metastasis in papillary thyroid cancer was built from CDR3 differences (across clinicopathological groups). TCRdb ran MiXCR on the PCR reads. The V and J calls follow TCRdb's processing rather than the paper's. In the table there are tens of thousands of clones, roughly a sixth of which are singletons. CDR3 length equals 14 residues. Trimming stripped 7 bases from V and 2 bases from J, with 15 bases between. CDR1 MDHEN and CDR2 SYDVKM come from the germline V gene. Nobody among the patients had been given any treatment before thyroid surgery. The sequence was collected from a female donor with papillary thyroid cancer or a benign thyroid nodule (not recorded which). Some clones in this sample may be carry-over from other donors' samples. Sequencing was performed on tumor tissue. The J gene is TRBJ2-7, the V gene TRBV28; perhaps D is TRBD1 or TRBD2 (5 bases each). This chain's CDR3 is CASKSRDGAYEQYF. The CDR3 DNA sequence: TGTGCCAGCAAAAGCCGGGACGGTGCCTACGAGCAGTACTTC. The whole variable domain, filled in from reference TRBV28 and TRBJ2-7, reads DVKVTQSSRYLVKRTGEKVFLECVQDMDHENMFWYRQDPGLGLRLIYFSYDVKMKEKGDIPEGYSVSREKKERFSLILESASTNQTSMYLCASKSRDGAYEQYFGPGTRLTVT.